This T cell receptor beta chain was sequenced for a study of cytomegalovirus exposure and HLA in healthy donors. Findings and limits, study-wide: Most sequenced TCRs were rare (though some public TCRs occurred in many donors). Several V segments, TRBV6-2 and TRBV6-3 among them, could not be told apart and were dropped.

This CDR3 is 16 amino acids long. V lost 1 base and J lost 1; bases outside the gene matches: 6. Germline CDR1 SEHNR, CDR2 FQNEAQ (reference sequence). The PCR was carried out with 60 Vbeta primers and 13 Jbeta primers. The table came from immunoSEQ multiplex PCR; TCRdb's copy has only in-frame clones and leaves some out. Its table records around 75,000 clones. Regarding this clone: The antigen is undetermined.

J is TRBJ1-1 and V is TRBV7-9; 7 nucleotides align to TRBD1. The source is a man between 50 and 59 years old in good health and CMV-seropositive. Sequencing input: PBMCs. For the CDR3, the DNA is TGTGCCAGCAGCTTAGACCAGACAGGGACGAACACTGAAGCTTTCTTT. Amino acids: CASSLDQTGTNTEAFF.